This TCR beta chain stems from a study of STAT5B mutations in CD4+ large granular lymphocyte leukemia. Germline CDR1 and CDR2: SGHNT and YYREEE (reference sequence). Trimming took 3 bases from V and 5 from J; bases not matched to a gene: 3. This CDR3 contains 14 residues. With respect to this clone: Its antigen is unknown.

TCRdb's copy holds only in-frame clones and misses some; the assay was immunoSEQ multiplex PCR. The top ten clones hold around 1.9% of a sample with about 30,000 clones, approximately 80% of them seen once. General observations from the study: Roughly a quarter of private leukemic clonotypes occurred rarely in other patients' non-leukemic repertoires. Without putative leukemic clones, patient CD4-sorted repertoires remained more clonal than healthy CD4+ repertoires.

The sample taken for sequencing was CD4+ T cells from blood buffy coats. V and J are TRBV5-4 and TRBJ2-5; 11 nucleotides agree with TRBD2. The receptor comes from a human donor in good health. CDR3 sequence: CASSYGTSGETQYF. CDR3 coding DNA: TGTGCCAGCAGCTACGGGACTAGCGGCGAGACCCAGTACTTC.